This T cell receptor beta chain was recorded in a study of blood T cell repertoires in COVID-19 (dated by TCRdb to the early 2020s). Study-wide context: Samples covering the acute and convalescent phases of COVID-19 were provided by collaborators in the United States, Italy and Spain. Samples came from the ongoing ImmuneRACE study (first 160 participants) plus 1,254 subjects from 6 global collaborators. The sample metadata nearly always contained a de-identified subject ID, COVID-19 status, age in years and sex. Deeply sampled blood TCRbeta repertoires from subjects exposed to, actively infected with, or recovered from COVID-19 were included in the dataset. The material from the prospective study consisted of cDNA or gDNA derived from T cells, B-cell-depleted T cells, or PBMCs. The repertoires were released in a freely available public database meant as a resource for research on the immune response to SARS-CoV-2. Where available, HLA class I and class II types were obtained from metadata supplied by the sample provider rather than from assay-based typing.

The V end gives up 0 bases and the J end 7 bases, leaving 6 bases in the junction not matched to a gene. The germline V gene provides CDR1 ENHRY and CDR2 SYGVKD. The CDR3, cysteine through phenylalanine, is 14 amino acids long. Only CDR3 DNA is held: 42 bases, read in frame from base 1. To note about this clone: No antigen is known for it. No much larger clonotype is one base removed from it; base qualities were not supplied.

The paper's findings and limits, for the study overall: The amount of clinical and demographic metadata varied by source and participant and was provided uncurated.

Collaborating institutions collected whole blood in K2EDTA tubes following their own protocols. For TCRbeta analysis, collaborator samples were shipped as frozen whole blood, as isolated PBMCs, or as DNA extracted from either sample type. TCRbeta CDR3 regions were amplified from genomic DNA by means of the immunoSEQ Assay, a bias-controlled multiplex PCR. In the source study's methods: Within the assay, amplification of reference gene primers was used to estimate how many nucleated cells each sample contained. To quantify the absolute abundance of each unique TCRbeta CDR3 rearrangement, sequence reads were collapsed and filtered. For each sample, productive Simpson clonality was calculated by taking the square root of Simpson's diversity index across productive rearrangements. Not all clones reach the TCRdb copy of this immuneACCESS table, which keeps in-frame sequences only. Checked studies attribute under half of the gap to unresolved V genes and leave the rest unexplained. That table furnishes V, J and clone size, whereas the DNA furnished D and trimming. For this sample there are around 130,000 clones; 70% to 90% appear just once. Jointly, the top ten make up about 13% of the sample.

Material for sequencing was peripheral blood. This TCR was recovered from a human donor in a cohort sampled during active COVID-19. The rearranged chain carries TRBV10-3 and TRBJ2-7; TRBD2 matches 7 bases in the middle. This receptor carries the CDR3 CAISESGGGSEQYF. The nucleotide sequence is TGTGCCATCAGTGAGTCGGGGGGGGGTTCGGAGCAGTACTTC.